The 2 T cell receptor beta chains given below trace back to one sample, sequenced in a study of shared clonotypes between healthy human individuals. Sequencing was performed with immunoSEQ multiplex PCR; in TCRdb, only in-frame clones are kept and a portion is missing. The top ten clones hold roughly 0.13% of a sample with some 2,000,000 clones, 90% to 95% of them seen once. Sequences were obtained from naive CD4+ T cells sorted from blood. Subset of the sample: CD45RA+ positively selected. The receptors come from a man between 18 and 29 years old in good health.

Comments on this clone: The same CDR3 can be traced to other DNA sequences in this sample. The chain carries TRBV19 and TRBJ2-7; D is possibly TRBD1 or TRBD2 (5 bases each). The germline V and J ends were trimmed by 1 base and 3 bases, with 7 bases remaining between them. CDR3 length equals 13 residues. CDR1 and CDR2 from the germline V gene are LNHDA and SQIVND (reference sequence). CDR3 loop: CASSIGGGYEQYF. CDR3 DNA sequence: TGTGCCAGTAGTATAGGTGGGGGCTACGAGCAGTACTTC.

The CDR3 spells CASSPRDSHFAVHF. The CDR3 nucleotides read TGTGCCAGCAGTCCACGGGACAGCCACTTTGCCGTCCACTTT. V gene TRBV6-5 combines with J gene TRBJ1-6; 7 positions agree with TRBD1. V shed 5 bases and J 17 bases; nucleotides not matched to a gene: 15. This CDR3 comprises 14 residues. Germline assignment: CDR1 MNHEY and CDR2 SVGAGI.